This T cell receptor (beta chain) is from a study of blood T cell repertoires in COVID-19. Looking at the study overall: Sites across the United States, Italy and Spain contributed samples from acute and convalescent COVID-19. From T cells, B-cell-depleted T cells, or PBMCs came the material, which was cDNA or gDNA.

The germline V and J ends were trimmed by 4 bases and 2 bases, with 12 bases remaining between them. Germline loops: CDR1 SGHNT, CDR2 YYREEE (reference sequence). The CDR3 is 15 residues long. As processed by the authors: How many nucleated cells were present was estimated from reference gene primer amplification. Sequenced by immunoSEQ multiplex PCR; TCRdb stores in-frame clones only, minus some. D and trimming come from the DNA, and the V and J calls and clone size come from that table. The sample includes 88,000 or so clones, less than 90% of them seen just once. Sequencing input: peripheral blood. The chain carries TRBV5-4 and TRBJ2-2; possibly TRBD2 for D (6 bases). The sequence came from a human donor in a cohort sampled during active COVID-19. CDR3 DNA sequence: TGTGCCAGCAGCAAGCAGCGGGTTAACACCGGGGAGCTGTTTTTT. It encodes CASSKQRVNTGELFF.